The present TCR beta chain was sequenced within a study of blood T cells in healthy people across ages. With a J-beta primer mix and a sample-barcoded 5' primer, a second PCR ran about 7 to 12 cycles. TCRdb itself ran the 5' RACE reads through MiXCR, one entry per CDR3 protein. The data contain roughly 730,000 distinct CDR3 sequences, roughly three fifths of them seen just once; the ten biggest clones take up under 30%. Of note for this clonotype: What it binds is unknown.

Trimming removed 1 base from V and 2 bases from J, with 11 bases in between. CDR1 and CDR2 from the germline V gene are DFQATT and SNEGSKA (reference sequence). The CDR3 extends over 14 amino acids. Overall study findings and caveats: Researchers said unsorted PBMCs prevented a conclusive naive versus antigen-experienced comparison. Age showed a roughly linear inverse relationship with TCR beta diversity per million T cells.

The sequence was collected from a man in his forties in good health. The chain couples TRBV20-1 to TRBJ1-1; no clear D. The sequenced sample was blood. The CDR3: CSARGRQGNTEAFF. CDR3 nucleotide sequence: TGCAGTGCTAGAGGTAGGCAAGGTAACACTGAAGCTTTCTTT.